These 3 T cell receptor beta chains share one sample of origin, sequenced in a study of blood T cells in healthy people across ages. Through a sample-barcoded 5' primer and a J-beta primer mix, a second PCR was run for roughly 6 to 11 cycles. MiXCR was run by TCRdb on the 5' RACE reads, yielding one entry per CDR3 protein. The sample lists about 1.4 million distinct CDR3 sequences, approximately 59% occurring once. The sample consisted of blood. These receptors all stem from a man aged 18 to 30 in good health.

This chain uses TRBV20-1 with TRBJ2-1; perhaps TRBD1 as D (6 bases). This CDR3 region has 10 residues. V lost 5 bases and J 8 bases, leaving 7 bases between the germline ends. Germline-derived CDR1 and CDR2 are DFQATT and SNEGSKA (reference sequence). Here the CDR3 DNA reads TGCAGTGCTGGGGGCTATGAGCAGTTCTTC. This encodes CSAGGYEQFF.

This chain connects TRBV5-1 to TRBJ1-1, with 7 bases matching TRBD1. Losses at the gene ends were 4 bases for V and 1 base for J; bases not matched to a gene: 7. Germline V gene data show CDR1 as SGHRS and CDR2 as YFSETQ. This CDR3 region has 15 residues. The CDR3 loop is CASSPGGDRNTEAFF. CDR3 coding DNA: TGCGCCAGCAGCCCCGGTGGGGACAGGAACACTGAAGCTTTCTTT.

The chain carries TRBV7-9 and TRBJ2-5; 9 bases are a match to TRBD1. The closer fit of TRBJ2-7 to the DNA end suggests the J call may be wrong. CDR1 SEHNR and CDR2 FQNEAQ come from the germline V gene (reference sequence). The CDR3 length is 18 residues. The CDR3 bases are TGTGCCAGCAGCTTACCGGGACAGGGACTACCATTGACCTACGAGCAGTACTTC. Translated: CASSLPGQGLPLTYEQYF.